These T cell receptor beta chains were read from a single sample in a study of blood T cell repertoires in COVID-19. Method: immunoSEQ multiplex PCR; TCRdb's copy keeps in-frame clones and lacks some. The sample comprises about 230,000 clones, about 83% of which are singletons, and 1.3% rests with the top ten. The sample was peripheral blood. The origin of the receptors is a woman aged 25 to 39 with COVID-19, enrolled during active disease. The conserved cysteine and the conserved F or W are not part of the CDR3 here. D genes are given only for firm matches. Some rows mark clone size as missing; the rest say once, few, many or name a class of expanded clone.

v_gene	j_gene	len	abundance	d_gene	CDR3aa
TRBV11-3	TRBJ2-4	18	once	TRBD1	ASSLKGRIPGQGRPHIQY
TRBV5-1	TRBJ1-4	13	-	TRBD1	ASSSSGTDNEKLF
TRBV7-9	TRBJ2-3	16	-	TRBD2	ASSSRRLAGGHTDTQY
TRBV5-6	TRBJ2-1	11	-	-	ASSLERIEGQF
TRBV29-1	TRBJ1-2	10	-	-	SGGTASYGYT
TRBV5-1	TRBJ1-2	11	-	-	ASSPTGSPGYT
TRBV29-1	TRBJ2-3	13	-	TRBD1	SAAWTGEVTDTQY
TRBV18	TRBJ1-1	12	-	-	ASSPRGEGTEAF
TRBV18	TRBJ1-2	12	-	TRBD1	ATMGGVQGGGYT
TRBV7-8	TRBJ2-7	15	-	TRBD2	ASSPLGASGVSYEQY
TRBV29-1	TRBJ2-7	13	once	TRBD2	SAGGLAGRGYEQY
TRBV30	TRBJ2-7	14	-	-	AWSAVGARSSYEQY
TRBV25-1	TRBJ2-1	15	-	TRBD2	ASSDRPSGASYNEQF
TRBV2	TRBJ1-5	13	-	TRBD1	ASSAGQGATQPQH
TRBV25-1	TRBJ2-7	12	-	-	ASSGGDSSYEQY
TRBV7-9	TRBJ2-5	11	-	-	ASSSSGEETQY
TRBV20-1	TRBJ1-2	9	-	-	SARYNYGYT
TRBV15	TRBJ2-1	13	-	-	ATSSSGTYYNEQF
TRBV5-1	TRBJ2-5	12	-	TRBD1	ASSLGQGAETQY
TRBV5-1	TRBJ1-1	12	-	-	ASSSIQGNTEAF
TRBV7-3	TRBJ2-1	14	once	TRBD1	ASSLITGGSYNEQF
TRBV11-2	TRBJ2-7	12	-	-	ASSLGLSSYEQY
TRBV6-2/TRBV6-3	TRBJ1-1	11	-	-	ASSYIVNTEAF
TRBV19	TRBJ2-3	13	-	TRBD2	ASSIQLAGGDTQY
TRBV16	TRBJ1-2	12	few	-	ASSQVQGNSGYT
TRBV30	TRBJ2-3	13	-	-	AWTLPGTSTDTQY
TRBV3-1/TRBV3-2	TRBJ1-1	14	-	-	ASSQVDSGMNTEAF
TRBV6-2/TRBV6-3	TRBJ2-7	13	-	-	ASSYARGARYEQY
TRBV9	TRBJ2-1	16	-	TRBD2	ASSGGIATSGRSYEQF
TRBV19	TRBJ2-1	12	few	TRBD2	ASRGLAAYNEQF
TRBV4-3	TRBJ2-7	13	few	TRBD1	ASSQEAGGSYEQY
TRBV6-5	TRBJ1-6	12	-	-	ASRPSVSNSPLH
TRBV7-8	TRBJ2-7	11	-	-	ASSFDRQVTNS
TRBV20-1	TRBJ1-5	10	-	TRBD1	SASRTGQPQH
TRBV30	TRBJ2-2	9	few	-	AWSPRGELF
TRBV12-3/TRBV12-4	TRBJ1-2	11	-	-	ASKPGSNYGYT
TRBV6-1	TRBJ2-7	11	-	-	ASSETYFYEQY
TRBV5-4	TRBJ1-2	13	once	TRBD1	ASSSDRGQNYGYT
TRBV2	TRBJ1-1	11	-	TRBD1	ASTTGGWTEAF
TRBV6-5	TRBJ2-7	12	-	TRBD2	ASRSGLAGSEQY
TRBV5-1	TRBJ1-4	12	-	-	ASSLRGGDEKLF
TRBV5-6	TRBJ1-5	11	-	-	ASSSQSKQPQH
TRBV7-2	TRBJ2-2	13	few	-	ASSPLQVGTGELF
TRBV10-1	TRBJ2-7	10	-	-	ASSKSSYEQY
TRBV5-6	TRBJ1-1	12	-	TRBD1	ASSWGTGYTEAF
TRBV9	TRBJ2-5	11	once	TRBD1	ASNRDREETQY
TRBV27	TRBJ1-5	12	-	-	ASSFLGADQPQH
TRBV6-5	TRBJ2-2	8	once	-	ASSLGQLF
TRBV28	TRBJ2-5	13	-	-	ASDPGEIPRGTQY